The next 18 T cell receptor beta chains were all read from a single sample in a study of T cells in Graves' hyperthyroidism and ophthalmopathy. From RNA transcripts, TCR beta CDR3 regions were amplified. Researchers ran a first-round RT-PCR on the TCR CDR3 using the HTBI primer set. TCRdb reprocessed the multiplex PCR reads via MiXCR and lists one record per CDR3 protein. The sample holds approximately 400,000 distinct CDR3 sequences, roughly an eighth seen once. The material sequenced was blood. These receptors originate from a man between 50 and 59 years old with Graves' ophthalmopathy.

This clonotype was seen many times. The chain uses TRBV11-2 and TRBJ1-5; D is perhaps TRBD1 (5 bases). The V gene lost 8 bases and the J gene lost 2 bases, with 16 bases spanning the gap. The germline V gene has CDR1 SGHAT and CDR2 FQNNGV. The length of the CDR3 is 15 residues. The chain's CDR3 is CASSLEGGGNQPQHF. CDR3 bases: TGTGCCAGCTCCCTAGAGGGAGGGGGCAATCAGCCCCAGCATTTT.

As concerns this clonotype: A much larger clone differs from this one at a single base, so this may be a read error. Lacking the conserved final phenylalanine or tryptophan, this CDR3 likely reflects a read error. As DNA, the CDR3 is TGTGCCAGCACGAACCCTAACCAAGAGACCCAGTACTCC. Translating it yields CASTNPNQETQYS. The V call is TRBV2, the J call TRBJ2-5, with D hard to call. This CDR3 contains 13 residues. The germline gives CDR1 SNHLY, CDR2 FYNNEI. Trimming stripped 7 bases from V and 0 bases from J, with 9 bases between.

This clonotype has at least ten counts. The chain has TRBV7-8 and TRBJ2-7; no firm D call. The germline V gene encodes CDR1 SGHVS and CDR2 FQNEAQ. The CDR3 is 14 residues long. With 5 bases removed from V and 6 bases from J, the gap between germline ends came to 17 bases. CDR3 region: CASSLLSLIGEQYF. The DNA of the CDR3 is TGTGCCAGCAGCCTACTCAGCCTAATTGGCGAGCAGTACTTC.

This clonotype occurred many times. The chain recombines TRBV2 with TRBJ2-7; D is unclear. V lost 4 bases and J 2 bases, leaving 9 bases between the germline ends. Germline V gene sequence: CDR1 SNHLY, CDR2 FYNNEI. The CDR3 consists of 13 residues. The CDR3 sequence is CASSGTAAYEQYF. The CDR3 DNA reads as TGTGCCAGCAGTGGGACGGCAGCCTACGAGCAGTACTTC.

This chain uses TRBV15 with TRBJ1-6, with 7 bases lining up with TRBD1. Germline-derived CDR1 and CDR2 are LNHNV and YYDKDF (reference sequence). J lost 6 bases, V lost 0 bases, and 8 bases had no gene match. The CDR3 contains 17 residues. The chain's CDR3 is CATSRDKDRLPNSPLHF. As DNA, the CDR3 is TGTGCCACCAGCAGAGATAAGGACAGGTTGCCTAATTCACCCCTCCACTTT.

Ten or more counts support this clonotype. The chain uses TRBV5-1 and TRBJ2-1; 9 bases align to TRBD1. Per germline, CDR1 SGHRS and CDR2 YFSETQ. The V gene end was trimmed by 2 bases and the J gene end by 0 bases; junction bases not matched to a gene: 3. The CDR3 is 16 residues long. CDR3 coding DNA: TGCGCCAGCAGCTTCACACAGGGGGCCTCCTACAATGAGCAGTTCTTC. Its protein product is CASSFTQGASYNEQFF.

The rearrangement links TRBV25-1 to TRBJ2-5; TRBD2 matches 7 bases. The junction had 4 bases not matched to a gene; V was cut back by 4 bases and J by 5 bases. This CDR3 spans 13 amino acids. Germline V gene sequence: CDR1 MGHDK, CDR2 SYGVNS. CDR3 sequence (DNA): TGTGCCAGCAGTGGCGGGGGTTGGGAGACCCAGTACTTC. It codes for CASSGGGWETQYF.

This chain links TRBV15 with TRBJ2-5; 12 bases fit TRBD1. This CDR3 contains 14 residues. The germline V gene has CDR1 LNHNV and CDR2 YYDKDF (reference sequence). The junction had 3 bases not matched to a gene; V was cut back by 5 bases and J by 5 bases. The CDR3 loop is CATSPGQGAETQYF. DNA for the CDR3: TGTGCCACCAGCCCGGGACAGGGGGCCGAGACCCAGTACTTC.

This clonotype was seen repeatedly, ten times or more. The chain uses TRBV7-2 and TRBJ2-3, with unresolved D. Trimming removed 2 bases at V and 1 base at J, with 7 bases between. The germline V gene encodes CDR1 SGHTA and CDR2 FQGNSA. The length of the CDR3 is 14 residues. In DNA, the CDR3 is TGTGCCAGCAGCTTAAAGGGTCGCACAGATACGCAGTATTTT. This codes for CASSLKGRTDTQYF.

This clonotype turned up a few times. This rearrangement joins TRBV24-1 to TRBJ1-2; no definite D call. The CDR3 sequence is 14 residues long. Germline loops: CDR1 KGHDR, CDR2 SFDVKD. Trimming pared 5 bases from V and 4 bases from J, leaving 13 bases between. CDR3 sequence: CATSAPGRAYGYTF. The DNA for the CDR3 is TGTGCCACCAGTGCCCCTGGTAGGGCCTATGGCTACACCTTC.

This clonotype was counted many times. The chain has TRBV5-1 and TRBJ2-7; 9 positions match TRBD1. The germline V gene encodes CDR1 SGHRS and CDR2 YFSETQ. With V trimmed by 4 bases and J by 6 bases, 8 bases remained unmatched. The CDR3 runs to 14 residues. CDR3 bases: TGCGCCAGCAGCAACCGGGACAGGGTGGTCGAGCAGTACTTC. Its translation: CASSNRDRVVEQYF.

This clonotype has at least ten counts. The rearrangement joins TRBV6-1 to TRBJ2-1; the D gene is possibly TRBD2 (6 bases). This CDR3 is 15 amino acids long. The germline V gene has CDR1 MNHNS and CDR2 SASEGT. V was cut by 6 bases and J by 0 bases, with 12 bases left in between. CDR3 loop: CASSSGPSSYNEQFF. The CDR3 DNA sequence: TGTGCCAGCAGCAGCGGGCCAAGCTCCTACAATGAGCAGTTCTTC.

This clonotype was observed a few times. The chain recombines TRBV2 with TRBJ2-7; no definite D call. The CDR3 contains 14 residues. Trimming removed 1 base at V and 2 bases at J, with 9 bases between. Looked up from germline, CDR1 is SNHLY and CDR2 is FYNNEI. CDR3 DNA: TGTGCCAGCAGTGAAGTTCGTCCGACCTACGAGCAGTACTTC. This codes for CASSEVRPTYEQYF. Looking up the rest from reference TRBV2 and TRBJ2-7 gives the full variable domain: EPEVTQTPSHQVTQMGQEVILRCVPISNHLYFYWYRQILGQKVEFLVSFYNNEISEKSEIFDDQFSVERPDGSNFTLKIRSTKLEDSAMYFCASSEVRPTYEQYFGPGTRLTVT.

Turning to this clonotype: A read error may account for a junction end that differs from germline. The rearrangement joins TRBV28 to TRBJ2-4; tentative D call: TRBD2 (8 bases). CDR1 and CDR2 from the germline V gene are MDHEN and SYDVKM. This CDR3 has 16 residues. The DNA for the CDR3 is TGTGCCAGCAGCCCCGGGAGGGGGCCTAGGGAAAACATTCGGTACTTC. Protein product: CASSPGRGPRENIRYF.

In its sample, this clonotype was seen many times. The V call is TRBV7-2, the J call TRBJ2-1, with a tentative D call TRBD1 (6 bases). The V end was cut by 5 bases, the J end by 3 bases, with 14 bases between. From germline, CDR1 is SGHTA and CDR2 FQGNSA. The CDR3 totals 15 residues. In nucleotides, the CDR3 is TGTGCCAGCAGCGAAAGGGGCAGGGGCTACAATGAGCAGTTCTTC. As protein: CASSERGRGYNEQFF.

The V call is TRBV2, the J call TRBJ2-7, with a possible D match to TRBD1 (6 bases). Germline V gives CDR1 SNHLY, CDR2 FYNNEI. Between the trimmed V and J ends, which lost 4 bases and 6 bases, there was a span of 10 bases. The CDR3 length is 12 residues. CDR3 sequence (DNA): TGTGCCAGCAGTGGGACAGTCGGCGAGCAGTACTTC. This translates into CASSGTVGEQYF.

CDR3 DNA sequence: TGTGCCAGCAGCTTAACAGCGGGAGAAAATGAGCAGTTCTTC. The encoded protein is CASSLTAGENEQFF. The rearrangement uses TRBV5-4 and TRBJ2-1; 8 bases match TRBD2. The germline V gene has CDR1 SGHNT and CDR2 YYREEE (reference sequence). This CDR3 contains 14 residues. The V and J ends lost 2 bases and 7 bases, in that order; junction bases with no gene match: 5.

This clonotype was seen many times. The chain combines TRBV28 with TRBJ2-4; D unresolved. CDR1 MDHEN and CDR2 SYDVKM come from the germline V gene. Trimming cost V 10 bases and J 0 bases, with 13 bases left between them. The CDR3 is made up of 14 amino acids. CDR3 DNA: TGTGCCATCAACGCGGAAGAAGCCAAAAACATTCAGTACTTC. Its protein product is CAINAEEAKNIQYF.